These 32 T cell receptor beta chains were all obtained from the same sample, sequenced in a study of cytomegalovirus exposure and HLA in healthy donors. With 60 Vbeta and 13 Jbeta primers, the PCR was carried out. Clones were sequenced by immunoSEQ multiplex PCR, and TCRdb holds only the in-frame ones, with some missing. Of about 85,000 clones listed, around 80% were seen once; the top ten hold roughly 32%. The sequenced material came from PBMCs. All receptors come from a man aged 50 or older in good health and CMV-seropositive.

The V and J genes are TRBV2 and TRBJ2-7; the match to TRBD2 covers 8 bases. This CDR3 contains 13 residues. V shed 4 bases, J shed 2 bases, and the junction held 1 base outside the gene matches. Germline V gene sequence: CDR1 SNHLY, CDR2 FYNNEI. Here the CDR3 DNA reads TGTGCCAGCAGTGTCGGGAGGGCCTACGAGCAGTACTTC. This translates into CASSVGRAYEQYF.

The chain combines TRBV2 with TRBJ1-1; tentatively, D is TRBD1 (6 bases). The CDR3 spans 14 residues. V gave up 5 bases and J gave up 1 base, with 11 bases separating them. CDR1 SNHLY and CDR2 FYNNEI come from the germline V gene. CDR3 amino acids: CASSLQGWNTEAFF. The CDR3 coding sequence is TGTGCCAGCAGTTTACAGGGATGGAACACTGAAGCTTTCTTT.

This clone was counted between two and nine times. J is TRBJ2-7 and V is TRBV5-5; weak D call: TRBD1 (5 bases). V shed 7 bases and J shed 0 bases, with 14 bases lying between them. This CDR3 is 14 amino acids long. Looked up from germline, CDR1 is SGHKS and CDR2 is YYEKEE (reference sequence). In DNA, the CDR3 is TGTGCCAGCGGAGAGACAGCTGTCTCCTACGAGCAGTACTTC. Its translation: CASGETAVSYEQYF.

V and J are TRBV2 and TRBJ2-3, with 14 nucleotides matching TRBD2. Germline CDR1 is SNHLY and CDR2 is FYNNEI. This CDR3 has 14 amino acids. The V segment lost 10 bases and the J segment 4 bases; nucleotides outside the gene matches: 4. CDR3 amino acids: CAIGTSGSADTQYF. The CDR3 DNA reads TGTGCCATAGGGACTAGCGGGAGCGCAGATACGCAGTATTTT. Drawing the rest from reference TRBV2 and TRBJ2-3, the complete variable domain is EPEVTQTPSHQVTQMGQEVILRCVPISNHLYFYWYRQILGQKVEFLVSFYNNEISEKSEIFDDQFSVERPDGSNFTLKIRSTKLEDSAMYFCAIGTSGSADTQYFGPGTRLTVL.

This chain joins TRBV7-2 and TRBJ2-1; D gene unclear. This CDR3 comprises 14 residues. V lost 2 bases to trimming and J lost 6 bases, with 11 bases between them. CDR1 is SGHTA and CDR2 is FQGNSA in the germline V gene. The CDR3 DNA sequence: TGTGCCAGCAGCTTAAAGAGCCCTGGCAATGAGCAGTTCTTC. Its translation is CASSLKSPGNEQFF.

The genes are TRBV7-9 and TRBJ1-2; 8 bases line up with TRBD1. This CDR3 contains 17 residues. CDR1 SEHNR and CDR2 FQNEAQ come from the germline V gene (reference sequence). Trimming took 1 base from V and 2 from J; bases not matched to a gene: 9. CDR3 amino acids: CASSLELRTGLNYGYTF. CDR3 bases: TGTGCCAGCAGCTTAGAGCTGAGGACAGGGTTGAACTATGGCTACACCTTC.

As regards this clone: Other DNA sequences of this sample code for an identical CDR3. The chain has TRBV5-1 and TRBJ2-7; D uncertain. CDR3 size: 12 residues. The germline V and J ends were trimmed by 2 bases and 7 bases, with 10 bases remaining between them. CDR1 is SGHRS and CDR2 is YFSETQ in the germline V gene. CDR3 bases: TGCGCCAGCAGCTTACCAGGCCGGGAGCAGTACTTC. This gives the protein CASSLPGREQYF. Filled out from reference TRBV5-1 and TRBJ2-7, the complete variable domain reads KAGVTQTPRYLIKTRGQQVTLSCSPISGHRSVSWYQQTPGQGLQFLFEYFSETQRNKGNFPGRFSGRQFSNSRSEMNVSTLELGDSALYLCASSLPGREQYFGPGTRLTVT.

The chain recombines TRBV10-3 with TRBJ2-7; TRBD1 agrees at 11 bases. J gave up 2 bases and V 5 bases, and 17 bases lay outside the gene matches. The CDR3 sequence is 19 residues long. Germline CDR1 ENHRY, CDR2 SYGVKD. The CDR3 spells CAISTALGQGGTNTYEQYF. The DNA of the CDR3 is TGTGCCATCAGTACGGCCCTGGGACAGGGGGGGACCAATACCTACGAGCAGTACTTC.

This chain links TRBV19 with TRBJ2-3; 8 nucleotides match TRBD1. Trimming cost V 0 bases and J 14 bases; bases outside gene matches: 7. The CDR3 has 13 amino acids. The germline V gene encodes CDR1 LNHDA and CDR2 SQIVND (reference sequence). The CDR3 nucleotides read TGTGCCAGTAGTATAGATCGGGACAGGTGGCTGTATTTT. Amino acid sequence: CASSIDRDRWLYF.

This clone was detected only a few times. This chain links TRBV5-1 with TRBJ2-1, with TRBD2 identical over 11 bases. Germline V CDR1 and CDR2: SGHRS, YFSETQ. The CDR3 spans 15 residues. The trim removed 3 bases at V and 7 bases at J, leaving 6 bases unmatched. The CDR3 loop is CASSSTSGSRNEQFF. The CDR3, as DNA: TGCGCCAGCAGCTCCACTAGCGGGAGTAGGAATGAGCAGTTCTTC.

This clone came up once. The chain recombines TRBV2 with TRBJ1-3; D is perhaps TRBD1 (6 bases). Per the germline V gene, CDR1 is SNHLY and CDR2 is FYNNEI. The CDR3 spans 14 residues. Trimming removed 4 bases at V and 3 bases at J, with 10 bases between. As DNA, the CDR3 is TGTGCCAGCAGTGCCCTAGGGGGTGGAAACACCATATATTTT. Translated: CASSALGGGNTIYF. Full variable domain (rest looked up from reference TRBV2 and TRBJ1-3): EPEVTQTPSHQVTQMGQEVILRCVPISNHLYFYWYRQILGQKVEFLVSFYNNEISEKSEIFDDQFSVERPDGSNFTLKIRSTKLEDSAMYFCASSALGGGNTIYFGEGSWLTVV.

There are a few counts of this clone. V is TRBV27 and J is TRBJ1-5; D might be TRBD1 (6 bases). Trimming took 3 bases from V and 12 from J, leaving 12 bases between them. This CDR3 is 12 amino acids long. CDR1 and CDR2 from the germline V gene are MNHEY and SMNVEV (reference sequence). CDR3 region: CASSFKGERQHF. In nucleotides, the CDR3 is TGTGCCAGCAGTTTTAAGGGGGAGCGCCAGCATTTT.

The chain is built from TRBV19 and TRBJ2-1; the match to TRBD2 covers 9 bases. This CDR3 is built from 20 residues. With V trimmed by 1 base and J by 2 bases, 15 bases remained unmatched. The germline gives CDR1 LNHDA, CDR2 SQIVND (reference sequence). The CDR3: CASSIVRQRLSGGTYNEQFF. CDR3 bases: TGTGCCAGTAGTATAGTAAGACAGCGCCTCAGCGGGGGGACCTACAATGAGCAGTTCTTC.

The chain couples TRBV12-2 to TRBJ2-7; the D call of TRBD2 is as the table states it, not checked on the DNA. TRBV12-2 is listed as a pseudogene. The CDR3 is 17 amino acids. In DNA form, the CDR3 reads TGTGCAAGTCGGGCCTTATTGTCGGGAATAAAAACCTACGAGCAGTACTTC. It codes for CASRALLSGIKTYEQYF.

The genes are TRBV4-1 and TRBJ2-1, with 12 bases matching TRBD2. The germline V gene encodes CDR1 MGHRA and CDR2 YSYEKL. V lost 2 bases to trimming and J lost 7 bases; unmatched junction nucleotides: 9. The CDR3 spans 17 residues. For the CDR3, the DNA is TGCGCCAGCAGCCAACGCATCCTAGCGGGAGGGCCGAATGAGCAGTTCTTC. This codes for CASSQRILAGGPNEQFF.

The chain carries TRBV7-9 and TRBJ2-7; 12 bases match TRBD1. CDR1 and CDR2 (germline): SEHNR, FQNEAQ (reference sequence). V lost 7 bases to trimming and J lost 5 bases; unmatched junction nucleotides: 9. This CDR3 has 15 residues. CDR3 loop: CASNEGTGGFNEQYF. In nucleotides, the CDR3 is TGTGCCAGCAACGAAGGGACAGGGGGCTTTAACGAGCAGTACTTC.

The genes are TRBV6-1 and TRBJ2-1; D call uncertain. In germline, CDR1 is MNHNS, CDR2 SASEGT. The CDR3 has 12 residues. The germline V and J ends were trimmed by 8 bases and 7 bases, with 12 bases remaining between them. CDR3 coding DNA: TGTGCCAGCTCGCCCGTCCTAAATGAGCAGTTCTTC. It specifies CASSPVLNEQFF.

The V and J genes are TRBV6-5 and TRBJ2-7; tentative D call: TRBD2 (5 bases). The CDR3 sequence is 13 residues long. Germline V lookup: CDR1 MNHEY, CDR2 SVGAGI. V was cut by 4 bases and J by 3 bases, with 10 bases left in between. CDR3 DNA: TGTGCCAGCAGTTCGGGTCGGGACTACGAGCAGTACTTC. This encodes CASSSGRDYEQYF.

In DNA, the CDR3 is TGTGCCAGCAGCCCCTGGGGGGACTACACCTTC. Protein product: CASSPWGDYTF. The genes are TRBV7-2 and TRBJ1-2, with a tentative D call TRBD1 (5 bases). The CDR3 has 11 amino acids. Germline V gives CDR1 SGHTA, CDR2 FQGNSA. V was shortened by 5 bases and J by 10 bases, with 11 bases between the two germline ends.

This clone came up a few times. The rearrangement joins TRBV4-2 to TRBJ2-2, with 9 bases that match TRBD2. J was trimmed by 5 bases and V by 0 bases; bases with no gene match: 13. The length of the CDR3 is 19 residues. Per the germline V gene, CDR1 is LGHNA and CDR2 is YNFKEQ. The CDR3 nucleotides read TGTGCCAGCAGCCAAGACATCGCTAGCGGGAATTACGGGACCGGGGAGCTGTTTTTT. It is translated as CASSQDIASGNYGTGELFF.

This clone was observed a single time. This chain uses TRBV5-4 with TRBJ2-7; D may be TRBD2 (6 bases). This CDR3 has 13 amino acids. Germline CDR1 SGHNT, CDR2 YYREEE (reference sequence). V was clipped by 2 bases and J by 11 bases, with 17 bases between them. The CDR3 DNA follows: TGTGCCAGCAGCTTCGAGGGACCCGGAGGGAAGTACTTC. As protein: CASSFEGPGGKYF.

The chain combines TRBV29-1 with TRBJ1-5, with 9 bases matching TRBD1. V shed 4 bases and J 7 bases; nucleotides not matched to a gene: 5. The germline gives CDR1 SQVTM, CDR2 ANQGSEA. The CDR3 totals 13 residues. CDR3 bases: TGCAGCGTTGGGGACAGGGCGGGCCAGCCCCAGCATTTT. Translation: CSVGDRAGQPQHF.

The V and J genes are TRBV18 and TRBJ1-2; D is uncertain. CDR1 and CDR2 from the germline V gene are KGHSH and LQKENI. V was cut by 6 bases and J by 0 bases, with 11 bases left in between. There are 14 residues in the CDR3. The CDR3 here is CASSPDGTNYGYTF. In DNA, the CDR3 is TGTGCCAGCTCCCCGGACGGGACTAACTATGGCTACACCTTC.

The CDR3 spells CASSSSSGPQYEQYF. CDR3 coding DNA: TGTGCCAGCAGCTCATCTAGCGGGCCGCAATACGAGCAGTACTTC. This chain joins TRBV5-4 and TRBJ2-7; 8 bases align to TRBD2. CDR1 SGHNT and CDR2 YYREEE come from the germline V gene (reference sequence). CDR3 length: 15 residues. With 3 bases clipped from V and 4 bases from J, the junction kept 9 bases outside the gene matches. Full variable domain (rest looked up from reference TRBV5-4 and TRBJ2-7): ETGVTQSPTHLIKTRGQQVTLRCSSQSGHNTVSWYQQALGQGPQFIFQYYREEENGRGNFPPRFSGLQFPNYSSELNVNALELDDSALYLCASSSSSGPQYEQYFGPGTRLTVT.

The CDR3 coding sequence is TGTGCCAGCAGTAACTACCTACTAGCGGGAGGATACGAGCAGTACTTC. It encodes CASSNYLLAGGYEQYF. This rearrangement joins TRBV6-5 to TRBJ2-7, with TRBD2 matching 12 bases. The CDR3 spans 16 residues. The junction had 9 bases not matched to a gene; V was cut back by 5 bases and J by 4 bases. Per the germline V gene, CDR1 is MNHEY and CDR2 is SVGAGI.

This clone was seen more than once but under ten times. The chain links TRBV4-1 to TRBJ1-4, with 8 bases lining up with TRBD1. V lost 3 bases to trimming and J lost 8 bases; unmatched junction nucleotides: 8. Germline CDR1 reads MGHRA; CDR2 reads YSYEKL. The CDR3 runs to 15 residues. The CDR3 DNA is TGCGCCAGCAGCCAGAACAGGGGGGAGTGGGAAAAACTGTTTTTT. As protein: CASSQNRGEWEKLFF.

The chain links TRBV7-9 to TRBJ1-4; the D gene is possibly TRBD1 (5 bases). Trimming shortened V by 5 bases and J by 7 bases, and 11 bases separated the two germline ends. In germline, CDR1 is SEHNR, CDR2 FQNEAQ (reference sequence). CDR3 length: 13 residues. The CDR3 loop is CASSPDSLEKLFF. DNA for the CDR3: TGTGCCAGCAGCCCCGACAGCCTTGAAAAACTGTTTTTT.

The rearrangement joins TRBV11-2 to TRBJ2-6, with TRBD1 matching over 7 bases. CDR1 SGHAT and CDR2 FQNNGV come from the germline V gene. V was clipped by 5 bases and J by 3 bases; unmatched bases: 1. The CDR3 has 14 residues. DNA of the CDR3: TGTGCCAGCAGCCGACAGGGTGGGGCCAACGTCCTGACTTTC. This sequence encodes CASSRQGGANVLTF.

V usage is TRBV6-5 and J usage is TRBJ2-3; D might be TRBD2 (5 bases). This CDR3 is 13 amino acids long. CDR1 and CDR2 (germline): MNHEY, SVGAGI. The ends were cut back, 6 bases at V and 5 bases at J, with 12 bases in the middle. Here the CDR3 DNA reads TGTGCCAGCAGGGGATGGGAGCTAGATACGCAGTATTTT. It specifies CASRGWELDTQYF.

This chain joins TRBV11-2 and TRBJ1-1; 8 bases map to TRBD1. The V and J ends lost 8 bases and 0 bases, in that order; junction bases with no gene match: 5. Germline CDR1 SGHAT, CDR2 FQNNGV. The CDR3 contains 14 residues. The CDR3 DNA sequence: TGTGCCAGCTGCAGGGGGCAGCTGAACACTGAAGCTTTCTTT. It is translated as CASCRGQLNTEAFF.

In its sample, this clone was seen a few times. V and J are TRBV10-3 and TRBJ2-3, with TRBD2 matching over 14 bases. The CDR3 runs 16 residues. The germline V gene encodes CDR1 ENHRY and CDR2 SYGVKD. V lost 2 bases, J lost 6 bases, and 4 bases stayed unmatched. CDR3 nucleotides: TGTGCCATCAGTGAGGGACTAGCGGGAGGTAGCGATACGCAGTATTTT. Translation gives CAISEGLAGGSDTQYF.

The V gene is TRBV6-5, the J gene TRBJ1-2; D not resolved. The V gene lost 7 bases and the J gene lost 8 bases, with 17 bases spanning the gap. Germline assignment: CDR1 MNHEY and CDR2 SVGAGI. CDR3 length: 13 amino acids. CDR3 nucleotides: TGTGCCAGCATGAGATCGAGGGATAGGGGCTACACCTTC. Protein product: CASMRSRDRGYTF.